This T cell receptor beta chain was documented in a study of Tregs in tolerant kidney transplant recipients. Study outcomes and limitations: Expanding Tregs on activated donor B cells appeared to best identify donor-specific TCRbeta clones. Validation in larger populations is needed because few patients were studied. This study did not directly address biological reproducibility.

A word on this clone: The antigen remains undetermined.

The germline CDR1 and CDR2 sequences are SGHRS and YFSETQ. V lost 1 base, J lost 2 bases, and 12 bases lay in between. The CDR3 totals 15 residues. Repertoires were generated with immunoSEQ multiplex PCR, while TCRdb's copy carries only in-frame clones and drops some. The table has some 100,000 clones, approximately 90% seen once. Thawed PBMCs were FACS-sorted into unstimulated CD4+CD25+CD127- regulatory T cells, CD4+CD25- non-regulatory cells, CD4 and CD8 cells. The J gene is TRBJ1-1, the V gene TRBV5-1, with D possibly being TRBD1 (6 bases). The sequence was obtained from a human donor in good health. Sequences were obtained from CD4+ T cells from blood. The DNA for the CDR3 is TGCGCCAGCAGCTTGTCGGGCAGGGGCAACACTGAAGCTTTCTTT. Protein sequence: CASSLSGRGNTEAFF. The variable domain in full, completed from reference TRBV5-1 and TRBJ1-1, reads KAGVTQTPRYLIKTRGQQVTLSCSPISGHRSVSWYQQTPGQGLQFLFEYFSETQRNKGNFPGRFSGRQFSNSRSEMNVSTLELGDSALYLCASSLSGRGNTEAFFGQGTRLTVV.